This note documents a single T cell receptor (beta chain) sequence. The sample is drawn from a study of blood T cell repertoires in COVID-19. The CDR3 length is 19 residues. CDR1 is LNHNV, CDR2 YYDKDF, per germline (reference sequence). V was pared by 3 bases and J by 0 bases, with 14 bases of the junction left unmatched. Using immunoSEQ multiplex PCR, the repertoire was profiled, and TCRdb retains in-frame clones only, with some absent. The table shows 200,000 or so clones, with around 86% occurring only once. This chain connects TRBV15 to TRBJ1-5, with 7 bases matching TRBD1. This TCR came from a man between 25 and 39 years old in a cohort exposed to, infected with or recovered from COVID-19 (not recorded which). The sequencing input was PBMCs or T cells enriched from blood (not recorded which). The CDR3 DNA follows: TGTGCCACCAGCAGTGACGGGACAGAGAACTTTTATAGCAATCAGCCCCAGCATTTT. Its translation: CATSSDGTENFYSNQPQHF.